This T cell receptor (beta chain) appears in the sequencing data of a study of cytomegalovirus exposure and HLA in healthy donors. Primers included in the PCR were 60 Vbeta and 13 Jbeta primers. Sequenced by immunoSEQ multiplex PCR; TCRdb stores in-frame clones only, minus some. In the table there are 150,000 to 200,000 clones, approximately 80% of which are singletons. Despite likely unrecorded immune exposures, the donors were nominally healthy at the time of sampling. Germline V gives CDR1 SGHRS, CDR2 YFSETQ. J lost 5 bases, V lost 4 bases, and 20 bases had no gene match. The CDR3 is 18 amino acids.

The V call is TRBV5-1, the J call TRBJ2-7; 8 positions match TRBD1. The sequenced sample consisted of PBMCs. The receptor was derived from a man aged 18 to 35 in good health and CMV-seropositive. The CDR3 loop is CASSMTGARAIRSHEQYF. CDR3 coding DNA: TGCGCCAGCAGCATGACAGGGGCCAGAGCAATACGAAGCCACGAGCAGTACTTC. Using reference TRBV5-1 and TRBJ2-7 for the parts outside the CDR3, the full variable domain is KAGVTQTPRYLIKTRGQQVTLSCSPISGHRSVSWYQQTPGQGLQFLFEYFSETQRNKGNFPGRFSGRQFSNSRSEMNVSTLELGDSALYLCASSMTGARAIRSHEQYFGPGTRLTVT.